A selection of T cell receptor beta chains follows, all from one sample in a study of memory CD4+ T cells and cytomegalovirus serostatus. Profiling relied on immunoSEQ multiplex PCR, and the TCRdb table lists in-frame clones only, not all of them. The table includes 35,000 to 50,000 clones, 78% detected once. The sequenced material came from memory CD4+ T cells from blood. Every receptor here comes from an adult in good health and CMV-seronegative. The CDR3 runs from the conserved cysteine through the conserved F or W. D genes are given only for firm matches. A clone size is listed for some rows: how often the clone was seen (once, few, many), or a class if it is expanded.

abundance: NA
v_gene: TRBV6-1
d_gene: TRBD1
j_gene: TRBJ2-7
CDR3nt: TGTGCCAGCAGTGAAGAGTGGAGTCAGGGGGTATGGGAGCAGTACTTC
CDR3aa: CASSEEWSQGVWEQYF

abundance: few
v_gene: TRBV15
d_gene: TRBD2
j_gene: TRBJ2-5
CDR3nt: TGTGCCACCAGCAGATCCCGGACGGAGCGGGGGGAAGAGACCCAGTACTTC
CDR3aa: CATSRSRTERGEETQYF

abundance: NA
v_gene: TRBV6-5
d_gene: NA
j_gene: TRBJ1-6
CDR3nt: TGTGCCAGCACTTCCCGGGGCACCGCAAATTCACCCCTCCACTTT
CDR3aa: CASTSRGTANSPLHF

abundance: NA
v_gene: TRBV29-1
d_gene: NA
j_gene: TRBJ1-2
CDR3nt: TGCAGCGTTGGAAGCAGCTATGGCTACACCTTC
CDR3aa: CSVGSSYGYTF

abundance: few
v_gene: TRBV7-3
d_gene: NA
j_gene: TRBJ1-2
CDR3nt: TGTGCCAGCAGCCGGTCACAGGGTAATGGCTACACCTTC
CDR3aa: CASSRSQGNGYTF

abundance: once
v_gene: TRBV7-2
d_gene: TRBD2
j_gene: TRBJ2-3
CDR3nt: TGTGCCAGCAGCCGGCGGACTAGCGGGGTGGGCACAGATACGCAGTATTTT
CDR3aa: CASSRRTSGVGTDTQYF

abundance: NA
v_gene: TRBV9
d_gene: NA
j_gene: TRBJ1-6
CDR3nt: TGTGCCAGCAGCGTAGAAGTCAGGGCTAATTCACCCCTCCACTTT
CDR3aa: CASSVEVRANSPLHF

abundance: NA
v_gene: TRBV6-1
d_gene: NA
j_gene: TRBJ2-7
CDR3nt: TGTGCCAGCAGTGAAGGGCGGGCTGAGCAGTACTTC
CDR3aa: CASSEGRAEQYF

abundance: few
v_gene: TRBV19
d_gene: TRBD1
j_gene: TRBJ2-2
CDR3nt: TGTGCCAGCAAGGGTAGGGACAGGGCATCCGGGGAGCTGTTTTTT
CDR3aa: CASKGRDRASGELFF

abundance: once
v_gene: TRBV19
d_gene: NA
j_gene: TRBJ1-5
CDR3nt: TGTGCCAGTAGTACCCCACTAACACCCAATCAGCCCCAGCATTTT
CDR3aa: CASSTPLTPNQPQHF

abundance: NA
v_gene: TRBV11-1
d_gene: NA
j_gene: TRBJ2-4
CDR3nt: TGTGCCAGCAGCTTAGAACTGGAGGACATTCAGTACTTC
CDR3aa: CASSLELEDIQYF

abundance: NA
v_gene: TRBV5-6
d_gene: TRBD2
j_gene: TRBJ2-7
CDR3nt: TGTGCCAGCAGCGAACTGGTGGCTAGCGGGCGACCCTACGAGCAGTACTTC
CDR3aa: CASSELVASGRPYEQYF

abundance: NA
v_gene: TRBV5-1
d_gene: NA
j_gene: TRBJ2-3
CDR3nt: TGCGCCAGCAGCTGGCAGGGGATGACAGATACGCAGTATTTT
CDR3aa: CASSWQGMTDTQYF

abundance: NA
v_gene: TRBV23-1
d_gene: NA
j_gene: TRBJ1-5
CDR3nt: TGCGCCAGCAGTCATGAGCTCCGGACAGAGATACAAAGCGGGAATCAGCCCCAGCATTTT
CDR3aa: CASSHELRTEIQSGNQPQHF

abundance: NA
v_gene: TRBV7-2
d_gene: NA
j_gene: TRBJ2-7
CDR3nt: TGTGCCAGCAGCTCCTATCAGGGTGTCGGCGAGCAGTACTTC
CDR3aa: CASSSYQGVGEQYF

abundance: NA
v_gene: TRBV18
d_gene: NA
j_gene: TRBJ1-5
CDR3nt: TGTGCCAGCTCACCGCGGCAGGTGGATCGGAATCAGCCCCAGCATTTT
CDR3aa: CASSPRQVDRNQPQHF

abundance: few
v_gene: TRBV5-1
d_gene: NA
j_gene: TRBJ2-5
CDR3nt: TGCGCCAGCAGCTTGTATGCAGGGGAACAAGAGACCCAGTACTTC
CDR3aa: CASSLYAGEQETQYF

abundance: NA
v_gene: TRBV2
d_gene: TRBD1
j_gene: TRBJ2-3
CDR3nt: TGTGCCAGCAAAATTAGGACAGGTGGGGTAGATACGCAGTATTTT
CDR3aa: CASKIRTGGVDTQYF

abundance: few
v_gene: TRBV5-4
d_gene: NA
j_gene: TRBJ1-4
CDR3nt: TGTGCCAGCAGAAGGGGGTTTTCGCGGGAAAAACTGTTTTTT
CDR3aa: CASRRGFSREKLFF

abundance: few
v_gene: TRBV7-9
d_gene: NA
j_gene: TRBJ1-1
CDR3nt: TGTGCCAGCAGCCCGGGTGGCACTGAAGCTTTCTTT
CDR3aa: CASSPGGTEAFF

abundance: NA
v_gene: TRBV4-2
d_gene: NA
j_gene: TRBJ1-5
CDR3nt: TGTGCCAGCAGCCAAGACATCGAACAGCCCCAGCATTTT
CDR3aa: CASSQDIEQPQHF

abundance: few
v_gene: TRBV6-1
d_gene: NA
j_gene: TRBJ1-1
CDR3nt: TGTGCCATCCTCGTCTGGGGGCGGCGCACTGAAGCTTTCTTT
CDR3aa: CAILVWGRRTEAFF

abundance: NA
v_gene: TRBV30
d_gene: NA
j_gene: TRBJ1-6
CDR3nt: TGTGCCTGGGTGGACAGAAATTCACCCCTCCACTTT
CDR3aa: CAWVDRNSPLHF

abundance: NA
v_gene: TRBV19
d_gene: NA
j_gene: TRBJ1-6
CDR3nt: TGTGCCAGTAGAGGACTCCTGGAGGTAGGCTCCTATAATTCACCCCTCCACTTT
CDR3aa: CASRGLLEVGSYNSPLHF

abundance: NA
v_gene: TRBV4-1
d_gene: NA
j_gene: TRBJ2-2
CDR3nt: TGCGCCAGCAGTGATCGATGGGAACACGGGGAGCTGTTTTTT
CDR3aa: CASSDRWEHGELFF

abundance: NA
v_gene: TRBV7-8
d_gene: NA
j_gene: TRBJ1-5
CDR3nt: TGTGCCAGCAGCTCCGACCCTCAGGGCTGGCAGCCCCAGCATTTT
CDR3aa: CASSSDPQGWQPQHF

abundance: NA
v_gene: TRBV6-1
d_gene: NA
j_gene: TRBJ1-3
CDR3nt: TGTGCCAGCAGTGCACGGGCTCTTGCTCTCTCTGGAAACACCATATATTTT
CDR3aa: CASSARALALSGNTIYF

abundance: NA
v_gene: TRBV4-1
d_gene: NA
j_gene: TRBJ2-3
CDR3nt: TGCGCCAGCAGCACAACGGCTATGGGGTTCATGGGTGATACGCAGTATTTT
CDR3aa: CASSTTAMGFMGDTQYF

abundance: NA
v_gene: TRBV2
d_gene: TRBD1
j_gene: TRBJ2-5
CDR3nt: TGTGCCAGCAGTGGAGGACAGGGGGAAGAGACCCAGTACTTC
CDR3aa: CASSGGQGEETQYF

abundance: NA
v_gene: TRBV7-3
d_gene: NA
j_gene: TRBJ1-1
CDR3nt: TGTGCCAGCAGCTTAATGGCTAACACTGAAGCTTTCTTT
CDR3aa: CASSLMANTEAFF

abundance: NA
v_gene: TRBV19
d_gene: NA
j_gene: TRBJ1-3
CDR3nt: TGTGCCAGTAGTATCGGTGGTGAGGGGACCACCATATATTTT
CDR3aa: CASSIGGEGTTIYF

abundance: once
v_gene: TRBV29-1
d_gene: TRBD1
j_gene: TRBJ2-1
CDR3nt: TGCAGCGTTGAAGTTGGACAGGGGGGCAATGAGCAGTTCTTC
CDR3aa: CSVEVGQGGNEQFF

abundance: few
v_gene: TRBV18
d_gene: NA
j_gene: TRBJ2-2
CDR3nt: TGTGCCAGCTCCTCAGGACAGACCGGGGAGCTGTTTTTT
CDR3aa: CASSSGQTGELFF

abundance: NA
v_gene: TRBV28
d_gene: NA
j_gene: TRBJ2-1
CDR3nt: TGTGCCAGCAGTTTACCCTCACTGGGGTACAATGAGCAGTTCTTC
CDR3aa: CASSLPSLGYNEQFF

abundance: NA
v_gene: TRBV5-5
d_gene: NA
j_gene: TRBJ2-5
CDR3nt: TGTGCCAGCAGCTCCTCGACGGGTACGGCCCAGTACTTC
CDR3aa: CASSSSTGTAQYF

abundance: few
v_gene: TRBV6-6
d_gene: NA
j_gene: TRBJ2-1
CDR3nt: TGTGCCAGCGGGCGGGGACACTACAATGAGCAGTTCTTC
CDR3aa: CASGRGHYNEQFF

abundance: NA
v_gene: TRBV5-1
d_gene: NA
j_gene: TRBJ1-2
CDR3nt: TGCGCCAGCAGCTTGGGGCAGGGGAGCGATGGCTACACCTTC
CDR3aa: CASSLGQGSDGYTF

abundance: NA
v_gene: TRBV7-7
d_gene: NA
j_gene: TRBJ2-1
CDR3nt: TGTGCTAGCAGCTCAGGCGGGACTTACAATGAGCAGTTCTTC
CDR3aa: CASSSGGTYNEQFF